This T cell receptor beta chain was recovered during a study of CD8 T cells in ankylosing spondylitis. This clonotype was seen a few times. The antigen is not known. TCRdb passed the 5' RACE reads through MiXCR, listing each CDR3 protein once. The sample consists of fewer than 400,000 distinct CDR3 sequences, 7% to 9% of them appearing once. Study findings and constraints: A TCR beta motif of eight highly homologous variants appeared characteristic of ankylosing spondylitis blood.

The CDR3 is made up of 14 amino acids. V was shortened by 0 bases and J by 5 bases, with 10 bases between the two germline ends. Germline V CDR1 and CDR2: SGHRS, YFSETQ. This TCR was sampled from a male donor with ankylosing spondylitis. The genes are TRBV5-1 and TRBJ2-3; D gene uncertain. Sequencing was carried out using blood, either unsorted or a sorted T cell fraction (not recorded which). The CDR3 coding sequence is TGCGCCAGCAGCTTGGTGGCTATGCTAGATACGCAGTATTTT. Translating gives CASSLVAMLDTQYF.